This T cell receptor (beta chain) was found in a study of cytomegalovirus exposure and HLA in healthy donors. PCR involved 60 Vbeta and 13 Jbeta primers. Assay used: immunoSEQ multiplex PCR; TCRdb lists only in-frame clones, some missing. The sample yields around 74,000 clones, approximately 80% seen once. After removal of 5 bases from V and 4 bases from J, the junction contained 6 bases not matched to a gene. The CDR3 is made up of 15 amino acids. The germline V gene has CDR1 SGHAT and CDR2 FQNNGV. This clone was observed once. The TCR originated in a man aged 40-49 years in good health and CMV-seronegative. The source material was PBMCs. This rearrangement joins TRBV11-2 to TRBJ1-4, with 8 bases that match TRBD1. CDR3 nucleotides: TGTGCCAGCAGCACCCCACAGGGGGTTAATGAAAAACTGTTTTTT. The encoded protein is CASSTPQGVNEKLFF.